The 16 T cell receptor beta chains reported below all come from one sample, sequenced in a study of identifying expanded T cells in peripheral blood. Data came from immunoSEQ multiplex PCR; TCRdb stores just in-frame clones and leaves some out. The sample shows some 93,000 clones, 88% of them seen only once. Sequencing was performed on blood. These receptor sequences come from a person aged 18 to 75 in good health.

The chain has TRBV2 and TRBJ2-3; tentatively, D is TRBD2 (5 bases). The germline V and J ends were trimmed by 4 bases and 7 bases, with 6 bases remaining between them. This CDR3 comprises 11 residues. CDR1 is SNHLY and CDR2 is FYNNEI in the germline V gene. CDR3 amino acids: CASSGGNTQYF. CDR3 in DNA: TGTGCCAGCAGTGGAGGGAATACGCAGTATTTT.

The chain carries TRBV7-9 and TRBJ1-3; D uncertain. The CDR3 is 15 residues long. Germline-derived CDR1 and CDR2 are SEHNR and FQNEAQ (reference sequence). V was clipped by 3 bases and J by 0 bases, with 9 bases between them. The CDR3 DNA reads TGTGCCAGCAGCTTGGGAAGTATCTCTGGAAACACCATATATTTT. Encoded protein: CASSLGSISGNTIYF.

The DNA of the CDR3 is TGTGCCAGCAGCTACTCAGGGATCCCAGATACGCAGTATTTT. It specifies CASSYSGIPDTQYF. The chain employs TRBV5-6 and TRBJ2-3; perhaps TRBD1 as D (5 bases). Germline V gives CDR1 SGHDT, CDR2 YYEEEE. The CDR3 covers 14 residues. Trimming shortened V by 3 bases and J by 4 bases, and 12 bases separated the two germline ends.

The chain is built from TRBV10-3 and TRBJ2-1, with 14 bases identical to TRBD2. Losses at the gene ends were 6 bases for V and 5 bases for J; bases not matched to a gene: 9. Per germline, CDR1 ENHRY and CDR2 SYGVKD. CDR3 length equals 17 residues. In nucleotides, the CDR3 is TGTGCCATCAGGGGACTAGCGGGAGCGGGGAACGACAATGAGCAGTTCTTC. Protein: CAIRGLAGAGNDNEQFF.

V gene TRBV5-4 combines with J gene TRBJ1-5; unclear D gene. The CDR3 sequence is 14 residues long. Germline V CDR1 and CDR2: SGHNT, YYREEE (reference sequence). V lost 4 bases to trimming and J lost 4 bases, with 12 bases between them. CDR3 nucleotides: TGTGCCAGCAGCCAAGGCCAGGAAAATCAGCCCCAGCATTTT. It yields the protein CASSQGQENQPQHF.

The chain has TRBV30 and TRBJ1-5; D remains ambiguous. Looked up from germline, CDR1 is GTSNPN and CDR2 is SVGIG (reference sequence). The V gene lost 4 bases and the J gene lost 2 bases, with 9 bases spanning the gap. The CDR3 covers 13 residues. The CDR3 here is CAWTNSGNQPQHF. CDR3 nucleotides: TGTGCCTGGACAAATTCTGGCAATCAGCCCCAGCATTTT.

CDR3 DNA sequence: TGTGCCAGCAGCCAGGAACCGGGACAGGGGGCTCGGGAGCAGTACTTC. Protein: CASSQEPGQGAREQYF. This chain uses TRBV4-2 with TRBJ2-7; TRBD1 matches 12 bases. The V gene end was trimmed by 3 bases and the J gene end by 7 bases; junction bases not matched to a gene: 10. This CDR3 spans 16 amino acids. Germline V gene lookup returns CDR1 LGHNA and CDR2 YNFKEQ.

This chain links TRBV6-6 with TRBJ1-3; D is possibly TRBD1 (6 bases). The V gene lost 5 bases and the J gene lost 4 bases, with 12 bases spanning the gap. From germline, CDR1 is MNHNY and CDR2 SVGAGI (reference sequence). This CDR3 spans 14 amino acids. As DNA, the CDR3 is TGTGCCAGCAGTCCTGGCCAGGGGGGAAACACCATATATTTT. This sequence encodes CASSPGQGGNTIYF.

V usage is TRBV9 and J usage is TRBJ2-3; D gene ambiguous. V was shortened by 4 bases and J by 6 bases, with 9 bases between the two germline ends. The length of the CDR3 is 12 residues. CDR1 SGDLS and CDR2 YYNGEE come from the germline V gene. The CDR3 sequence is CASSSLHDTQYF. CDR3 sequence (DNA): TGTGCCAGCAGCAGTCTACATGATACGCAGTATTTT.

The chain couples TRBV9 to TRBJ1-5; D perhaps matches TRBD1 (5 bases). V lost 2 bases and J lost 5, with 17 bases in between. This CDR3 comprises 16 residues. CDR1 is SGDLS, CDR2 YYNGEE, per germline. The CDR3 bases are TGTGCCAGCAGCGTCCGTAGGGGTATTTTGGATCAGCCCCAGCATTTT. It yields the protein CASSVRRGILDQPQHF.

This chain connects TRBV4-2 to TRBJ2-4; D is unclear. The CDR3 is 13 residues long. Trimming took off 0 bases at V and 7 bases at J, with 7 bases between the two ends. CDR1 and CDR2 from the germline V gene are LGHNA and YNFKEQ. CDR3 nucleotide sequence: TGTGCCAGCAGCCAAGAGGTAGGGAACATTCAGTACTTC. It yields the protein CASSQEVGNIQYF.

Only one count was recorded for this clone. This chain joins TRBV2 and TRBJ2-7, with D perhaps TRBD2 (6 bases). CDR1 is SNHLY, CDR2 FYNNEI, per germline. The CDR3 consists of 11 residues. Between the trimmed V and J ends, which lost 2 bases and 9 bases, there was a span of 8 bases. The DNA for the CDR3 is TGTGCCAGCAGTGAATTGGGGGGGCAGTACTTC. Protein: CASSELGGQYF.

The gene calls are TRBV5-5 and TRBJ2-2; D not certain. The CDR3 totals 14 residues. The germline V gene has CDR1 SGHKS and CDR2 YYEKEE (reference sequence). V lost 0 bases to trimming and J lost 0 bases, with 3 bases between them. Here the CDR3 DNA reads TGTGCCAGCAGCTTGGCACCGAACACCGGGGAGCTGTTTTTT. Amino acids: CASSLAPNTGELFF.

The chain employs TRBV5-4 and TRBJ1-2; the match to TRBD1 covers 9 bases. The junction had 6 bases not matched to a gene; V was cut back by 9 bases and J by 6 bases. Per germline, CDR1 SGHNT and CDR2 YYREEE (reference sequence). CDR3 size: 12 residues. DNA for the CDR3: TGTGCCACAACAGGGGGCTGGAATGGCTACACCTTC. Its protein product is CATTGGWNGYTF.

This clone was seen just once. For the CDR3, the DNA is TGTGCCAGCACCCATGATCAGGCCTCCTACGAGCAGTACTTC. Protein product: CASTHDQASYEQYF. The V and J genes are TRBV9 and TRBJ2-7; no reliable D call. The CDR3 runs to 14 residues. Looked up from germline, CDR1 is SGDLS and CDR2 is YYNGEE. Trimming took off 6 bases at V and 0 bases at J, with 13 bases between the two ends.

J is TRBJ1-1 and V is TRBV7-9; weak D call: TRBD1 (6 bases). The V gene's germline CDR1 is SEHNR and CDR2 FQNEAQ (reference sequence). V lost 4 bases and J 1 base, leaving 13 bases between the germline ends. The CDR3 length is 15 residues. The CDR3 coding sequence is TGTGCCAGCAGCTCCACCTTGACAGGGAACACTGAAGCTTTCTTT. It specifies CASSSTLTGNTEAFF. The complete variable domain, with remaining parts taken from reference TRBV7-9 and TRBJ1-1, reads DTGVSQNPRHKITKRGQNVTFRCDPISEHNRLYWYRQTLGQGPEFLTYFQNEAQLEKSRLLSDRFSAERPKGSFSTLEIQRTEQGDSAMYLCASSSTLTGNTEAFFGQGTRLTVV.